These 8 T cell receptor beta chains originate from one sample sequenced in a study of shared clonotypes between healthy human individuals. Only in-frame clones appear in the TCRdb table, and some are missing; sequencing was by immunoSEQ multiplex PCR. The sample lists over 400,000 clones; roughly 80% were seen once. The sequencing input was PBMCs. The receptors stem from a middle-aged woman in good health. Some clones in this sample may be carry-over from other donors' samples.

V usage is TRBV7-3 and J usage is TRBJ2-3; 10 positions agree with TRBD2. Germline CDR1 SGHTA, CDR2 FQGTGA. V trimming: 1 base; J trimming: 1 base; junction bases outside the gene matches: 5. The CDR3 extends over 17 amino acids. CDR3 nucleotides: TGTGCCAGCAGCTTAAAGTCACTAGCGGGGCGCACAGATACGCAGTATTTT. Encoded protein: CASSLKSLAGRTDTQYF.

This chain links TRBV30 with TRBJ2-3; D gene uncertain. CDR1 and CDR2 from the germline V gene are GTSNPN and SVGIG (reference sequence). V lost 8 bases and J 1 base, leaving 13 bases between the germline ends. This CDR3 has 13 amino acids. The CDR3 sequence: CANRKDGTDTQYF. DNA for the CDR3: TGTGCCAACCGAAAAGATGGCACAGATACGCAGTATTTT.

The V call is TRBV29-1, the J call TRBJ1-1; D call uncertain. Trimming removed 7 bases from V and 0 bases from J, with 9 bases in between. There are 12 residues in the CDR3. CDR1 is SQVTM, CDR2 ANQGSEA, per germline. CDR3 amino acids: CSAKFMNTEAFF. The DNA for the CDR3 is TGCAGCGCGAAATTCATGAACACTGAAGCTTTCTTT.

This chain links TRBV11-3 with TRBJ2-1; 12 nucleotides match TRBD2. Germline-derived CDR1 and CDR2 are SGHNT and YENEEA. The CDR3 loop spans 14 amino acids. The V segment lost 4 bases and the J segment 9 bases; nucleotides outside the gene matches: 4. The CDR3 here is CASSSGLAGGEQFF. In DNA form, the CDR3 reads TGTGCCAGCAGCTCGGGACTAGCGGGTGGTGAGCAGTTCTTC.

The V call is TRBV30, the J call TRBJ2-1, with 16 bases matching TRBD2. CDR1 is GTSNPN and CDR2 is SVGIG in the germline V gene (reference sequence). There are 20 residues in the CDR3. With V trimmed by 0 bases and J by 5 bases, 13 bases remained unmatched. CDR3 amino acids: CAWSVFGTSGRAPLNNEQFF. The CDR3 nucleotides read TGTGCCTGGAGTGTATTTGGGACTAGCGGGAGGGCTCCTCTAAACAATGAGCAGTTCTTC.

This clone was seen a few times. The chain recombines TRBV7-2 with TRBJ1-2, with D unclear. Trimming removed 5 bases from V and 8 bases from J, with 9 bases in between. The CDR3 extends over 11 amino acids. The germline V gene encodes CDR1 SGHTA and CDR2 FQGNSA. Here the CDR3 DNA reads TGTGCCAGCAGCGACACCTCGGGCTACACCTTC. As protein: CASSDTSGYTF.

With respect to this clone: Only one base separates this from a far larger clonotype, so it likely reflects a read error. The same CDR3 is also encoded by other DNA sequences in this sample. Here the CDR3 DNA reads TGTGCTAGCAGTGGGGACGGCGGCAGCAATCAGCCCCAGCATTTT. Protein sequence: CASSGDGGSNQPQHF. This sequence joins TRBV6-1 and TRBJ1-5; TRBD1 is a possible D gene (5 bases). The germline V gene encodes CDR1 MNHNS and CDR2 SASEGT. The CDR3 runs to 15 residues.

Concerning this clone itself: It differs at one base from a far larger clone, so likely a read error. Different DNA sequences within this sample yield the same CDR3. The chain couples TRBV9 to TRBJ2-5; no definite D call. The CDR3 length is 13 residues. Per germline, CDR1 SGDLS and CDR2 YYNGEE. The CDR3 region has the DNA TGCGCCAGCAGCGCCCCTAGTCAAGAGACCCAGTACTTC. Translation: CASSAPSQETQYF.